The present entry profiles one TCR beta chain with its context. This clonotype was recorded at least ten times. The specificity of this receptor is unknown. No base qualities exist here, and no much larger clone lies one base off it. Trimming at the junction amounts to 4 bases on V and 8 bases on J, and the germline ends lie 14 bases apart. CDR1 and CDR2, looked up from the germline V gene, are MNHNS and SASEGT. Inclusive of the bounding cysteine and phenylalanine, the CDR3 is 13 residues long. This entry keeps only the CDR3 DNA: 39 bases, framed from base 1. Hyperthyroidism was defined as stable when no progression to ophthalmopathy occurred within 18 months of follow-up. Hyperthyroidism patients were newly diagnosed, were aged 18 to 65 years, and had a disease duration under 2 months. Patients with other autoimmune diseases, uncontrolled infections, pregnancy or lactation were excluded from the study. Diagnosis relied on clinical symptoms, serum thyroxine, TRAb, thyroid ultrasound and orbital computed tomography. Ficoll-Paque density gradient centrifugation was used to isolate PBMCs from around 10 ml of fresh peripheral blood. Total RNA was extracted using Trizol reagent, and RNA quality was checked on an Agilent 2100 Bioanalyzer.

The data stem from a study of Graves' ophthalmopathy and Graves' hyperthyroidism (dated by TCRdb to between 2018 and 2020). About the investigation overall: Peripheral blood samples were taken at the time of initial diagnosis, before any treatment was given. TCR beta repertoire signatures were used to distinguish Graves' ophthalmopathy from Graves' hyperthyroidism and to predict progression to ophthalmopathy. In total, 135 blood samples were TCR-sequenced: around 42 ophthalmopathy, some 75 hyperthyroidism and about 17 hyperthyroidism-to-ophthalmopathy patients. To explore V-J signatures that distinguish ophthalmopathy from hyperthyroidism, a discovery set of 100 patients was enrolled, made up of 43 with ophthalmopathy and fewer than 60 with stable hyperthyroidism. The independent validation cohort included approximately 19 hyperthyroidism patients plus 17 patients who later progressed from hyperthyroidism to ophthalmopathy. In roughly six hyperthyroidism patients, the T-cell repertoires found in thyroid tissue were compared with those found in blood. Following sample collection, hyperthyroidism patients were given methimazole at a starting dose of 30 mg daily, and ophthalmopathy patients were given high-dose intravenous methylprednisolone. The 100 or so discovery patients were divided at random into training and test sets in a 7:3 ratio. Broad study findings and their caveats: No statistical method was used to predetermine the sample size, and group allocation was not hidden from the investigators. In validation, the model predicted ophthalmopathy progression with nearly 71% sensitivity and less than 80% specificity; some 13 predicted patients were CT-confirmed with GO in a median of about 6.1 months. Ophthalmopathy was separated from stable hyperthyroidism by the 13-signature model with more than 85% sensitivity and around 81% specificity in cross-validation and with 80%/75% in the test set. Most of the expanded thyroid clonotypes with a frequency above 0.001 were also detected in blood, and it was suggested that the thyroid immune response may be reflected by blood repertoires.

For repertoire sequencing, the TCR beta CDR3 regions were amplified from RNA transcripts. The first round was an RT-PCR using HTBI primers with the Qiagen OneStep RT-PCR kit, and this first round was followed by a second-round multiplex PCR, then size selection and purification. Sequencing of the libraries was carried out on an Illumina HiSeq2000 in paired-end mode with 100 bp reads. The study's processing was this. SOAPnuke was used to process the reads, removing any read that contained adapters or uncalled bases, had a mean Phred below 15, or lacked an exact match to the constant primer or identifier. COPE v1.2.5 was used to merge high-quality paired reads. Clonotypes were defined as unique nucleotide sequences and were aligned to IMGT TRB V, D and J references using MiTCR v1.1. The analysis was limited to V-J combinations with a frequency above 0.0001, which together covered over 99% of the repertoires. A TCR clonal expansion and chaos score per V-J combination was defined as the ratio of F50 clonal expansion to chaos observed in the TCRdist matrix. Welch's t-statistics and random forest were used to reduce the features to 13 V-J combinations, which were then used as input to a naive Bayes classifier. The Morisita-Horn index was used to measure how similar the thyroid and blood repertoires were. The public reads were quality trimmed at Q25 with fastp and then assembled into clones with MiXCR by TCRdb, keeping productive beta chains. Here each entry gathers all rows of one CDR3 protein and keeps the most common genes and DNA. What appears here as the V and J calls and clone size reflects TCRdb's work, not the paper's. Recorded for this sample are 500,000 to 700,000 distinct CDR3 sequences; 22% of them occurred a single time. Jointly, the top ten make up roughly 7.4% of the sample.

This chain joins TRBV6-1 to TRBJ1-2, with no reliable assignment of the D segment. The sample consisted of peripheral blood. The origin of this receptor is a young woman with stable Graves' hyperthyroidism. Some clones in this sample may be carry-over from other donors' samples. Donor details come from another sample of the same person, matched by shared clones. The DNA sequence follows: TGTGCCAGCAGTGTTGACATTCCGAGAGGCTACACCTTC. This yields the protein CASSVDIPRGYTF.